This T cell receptor beta chain was sequenced in a study of identifying expanded T cells in peripheral blood. Healthy donors had no documented immune events, such as infections, while sampled. As concerns this clone: Its antigen is unidentified.

V lost 1 base and J lost 4; bases outside the gene matches: 4. The V gene's germline CDR1 is MGHRA and CDR2 YSYEKL. The CDR3 is made up of 14 amino acids. The data were produced by immunoSEQ multiplex PCR, yet TCRdb's version contains in-frame clones alone and is incomplete. Here the sample spans roughly 100,000 clones, 70% to 90% being singletons. Study-level results: Variance in clone template counts between two-week samples significantly increased with total template count across all healthy donors.

The sequencing input was blood. V and J are TRBV4-1 and TRBJ2-7; 7 bases line up with TRBD1. The TCR comes from a person between 18 and 69 years old in good health. DNA for the CDR3: TGCGCCAGCAGCCAAGTCGACAGGGAATACGAGCAGTACTTC. Protein: CASSQVDREYEQYF.